These 26 T cell receptor beta chains were sequenced from one sample in a study of T cell repertoires in cytomegalovirus infection. A single record per CDR3 protein comes from TCRdb applying MiXCR to the reads. The data contain about 490,000 distinct CDR3 sequences, around 27% of them singletons. Sequences were obtained from PBMCs. The receptors were gathered from a human donor in good health (CMV status not recorded). Some clones in this sample may be carry-over from other donors' samples.

This clonotype occurred many times. This sequence joins TRBV4-3 and TRBJ1-4, with 8 bases lining up with TRBD1. Trimming removed 0 bases from V and 5 bases from J; junction bases left unmatched: 5. Germline V gives CDR1 LGHNA, CDR2 YSLEER. The CDR3 has 16 amino acids. The CDR3, as DNA: TGCGCCAGCAGCCAAGATCGAGGGACAGGAAATGAAAAACTGTTTTTT. Its translation is CASSQDRGTGNEKLFF.

The rearrangement links TRBV19 to TRBJ2-1; 7 bases match TRBD2. Losses at the gene ends were 5 bases for V and 1 base for J; bases not matched to a gene: 14. Per germline, CDR1 LNHDA and CDR2 SQIVND (reference sequence). The CDR3 is 18 amino acids. The CDR3 region has the DNA TGTGCCAGTAGTCAAAGACACGTCGCGGGAGTATCCTACAATGAGCAGTTCTTC. It is translated as CASSQRHVAGVSYNEQFF.

Ten or more counts support this clonotype. This chain links TRBV7-2 with TRBJ2-1; a possible D gene is TRBD1 (6 bases). The germline V and J ends were trimmed by 6 bases and 6 bases, with 9 bases remaining between them. Per the germline V gene, CDR1 is SGHTA and CDR2 is FQGNSA. CDR3 length equals 12 residues. CDR3 residues: CASRQGGNEQFF. CDR3 DNA: TGTGCCAGCAGGCAAGGGGGCAATGAGCAGTTCTTC.

This clonotype was detected a few times. This chain connects TRBV7-9 to TRBJ2-7, with D hard to call. Trimming left V 4 bases short and J 6 bases short, with 10 bases between. Germline V gene sequence: CDR1 SEHNR, CDR2 FQNEAQ (reference sequence). There are 12 residues in the CDR3. The CDR3 here is CASSYPDGEQYV. The CDR3 DNA is TGTGCCAGCAGCTACCCCGATGGCGAGCAGTACGTC.

The V and J genes are TRBV4-1 and TRBJ2-1, with 8 bases identical to TRBD1. Looked up from germline, CDR1 is MGHRA and CDR2 is YSYEKL. The junction had 7 bases not matched to a gene; V was cut back by 4 bases and J by 5 bases. The CDR3 is 15 amino acids. The CDR3 region is CASSPLRTGNNEQFF. For the CDR3, the DNA is TGCGCCAGCAGCCCCCTAAGGACAGGGAACAATGAGCAGTTCTTC.

The chain carries TRBV28 and TRBJ2-3; unclear D gene. Trimming took off 6 bases at V and 2 bases at J, with 12 bases between the two ends. The CDR3 spans 14 residues. Germline V gene data show CDR1 as MDHEN and CDR2 as SYDVKM. CDR3 region: CASSSERYTDTQYF. The CDR3 nucleotides are TGTGCCAGCAGCTCCGAGAGGTACACAGATACGCAGTATTTT.

A few counts support this clonotype. The chain carries TRBV20-1 and TRBJ2-7, with D perhaps given as TRBD1 or TRBD2 (5 bases each). Germline V lookup: CDR1 DFQATT, CDR2 SNEGSKA (reference sequence). The CDR3 is 14 amino acids. V was pared by 2 bases and J by 8 bases, with 19 bases between. The CDR3 is CSARTGTVDTQQYF. CDR3 in DNA: TGCAGTGCTAGAACCGGGACGGTTGATACCCAGCAGTACTTC.

This clonotype was recorded many times. The chain links TRBV7-2 to TRBJ2-3, with TRBD2 as a possible D gene (7 bases). Germline assignment: CDR1 SGHTA and CDR2 FQGNSA. The CDR3 is 15 residues long. V was trimmed by 7 bases and J by 8 bases, leaving 22 bases between them. CDR3 coding DNA: TGTGCCAGCACCGCTATAGGGGGAGGGCCAGGTACGCAGTATTTT. This codes for CASTAIGGGPGTQYF.

As DNA, the CDR3 is TGTGCCAGCAGGACAGGGACGAACACCGGGGAGCTGTTTTTT. Its protein is CASRTGTNTGELFF. The V call is TRBV6-5, the J call TRBJ2-2; TRBD1 matches 7 bases. Germline loops: CDR1 MNHEY, CDR2 SVGAGI. V lost 6 bases, J lost 0 bases, and 1 base stayed unmatched. The CDR3 has 14 amino acids.

The V and J genes are TRBV6-2 or TRBV6-3 and TRBJ1-1; D is uncertain. Trimming shortened V by 6 bases and J by 3 bases, and 17 bases separated the two germline ends. This CDR3 comprises 15 residues. Germline lookup yields CDR1 MNHEY and CDR2 SVGEGT. The CDR3 nucleotides read TGTGCCAGCAGCCCCGAAGTTTGGGGAGACACTGAAGCTTTCTTT. It translates to CASSPEVWGDTEAFF.

This clonotype was observed at least ten times. J is TRBJ2-5 and V is TRBV10-3, with a tentative D call TRBD1 (6 bases). V dropped 6 bases and J dropped 2 bases, with 10 bases sitting between them. In germline, CDR1 is ENHRY, CDR2 SYGVKD. CDR3 size: 13 residues. The DNA for the CDR3 is TGTGCCATCAGGGGACACCAACAAGAGACCCAGTACTTC. This sequence encodes CAIRGHQQETQYF.

The genes are TRBV28 and TRBJ1-2; no firm D call. The ends were cut back, 2 bases at V and 2 bases at J, with 6 bases in the middle. The V gene's germline CDR1 is MDHEN and CDR2 SYDVKM. The CDR3 consists of 13 residues. In DNA, the CDR3 is TGTGCCAGCAGTTTACGGCAGAACTATGGCTACACCTTC. As protein: CASSLRQNYGYTF.

This clonotype was seen a handful of times. This sequence joins TRBV5-1 and TRBJ2-1; 10 positions match TRBD2. CDR3 length: 16 residues. After removal of 3 bases from V and 0 bases from J, the junction contained 3 bases not matched to a gene. Per germline, CDR1 SGHRS and CDR2 YFSETQ. For the CDR3, the DNA is TGCGCCAGCAGCTCTAGCGGGAGCAGCTCCTACAATGAGCAGTTCTTC. This gives the protein CASSSSGSSSYNEQFF. Drawing the rest from reference TRBV5-1 and TRBJ2-1, the complete variable domain is KAGVTQTPRYLIKTRGQQVTLSCSPISGHRSVSWYQQTPGQGLQFLFEYFSETQRNKGNFPGRFSGRQFSNSRSEMNVSTLELGDSALYLCASSSSGSSSYNEQFFGPGTRLTVL.

In its sample, this clonotype was seen a few times. This chain links TRBV10-3 with TRBJ1-5; D not resolved. The CDR3 loop spans 13 amino acids. V was trimmed by 3 bases and J by 6 bases, leaving 9 bases between them. Per the germline V gene, CDR1 is ENHRY and CDR2 is SYGVKD. The CDR3 nucleotides read TGTGCCATCAGTGATCTCTCGGCTCAGCCCCAGCATTTT. Translation: CAISDLSAQPQHF.

This clonotype was seen a handful of times. This chain uses TRBV9 with TRBJ2-1, with D possibly matching TRBD2 (6 bases). Germline values: CDR1 SGDLS, CDR2 YYNGEE. The CDR3 is made up of 15 amino acids. The V and J ends lost 7 bases and 3 bases respectively, with 17 bases between them. As DNA, the CDR3 is TGTGCCAGCGGCCGGGAGCCTGATAGCTACAATGAGCAGTTCTTC. Protein product: CASGREPDSYNEQFF.

This clonotype was seen many times. V and J are TRBV7-2 and TRBJ2-7, with D perhaps TRBD2 (7 bases). The CDR3 is made up of 16 amino acids. CDR1 SGHTA and CDR2 FQGNSA come from the germline V gene. Trimming left V 5 bases short and J 2 bases short, with 19 bases between. CDR3 sequence (DNA): TGTGCCAGCAGCCCGAGGGGGGGGGGCGCAACCTACGAGCAGTACTTC. It encodes CASSPRGGGATYEQYF.

This clonotype was observed at least ten times. The rearrangement joins TRBV7-2 to TRBJ2-7; 8 bases map to TRBD2. This CDR3 has 14 residues. The V gene's germline CDR1 is SGHTA and CDR2 FQGNSA. V was clipped by 5 bases and J by 2 bases; unmatched bases: 5. Here the CDR3 reads CASSVTSGPYEQYF. The CDR3 DNA follows: TGTGCCAGCAGCGTCACTAGCGGTCCCTACGAGCAGTACTTC.

J is TRBJ2-5 and V is TRBV7-2; D gene uncertain. This CDR3 is 13 amino acids long. Germline CDR1 and CDR2: SGHTA and FQGNSA. Trimming took 1 base from V and 5 from J, leaving 8 bases between them. Here the CDR3 DNA reads TGTGCCAGCAGCTTAGTGGCCCTGGAGACCCAGTACTTC. This translates into CASSLVALETQYF.

Comments on this clonotype: At one of its ends the junction is not consistent with the germline gene, which may arise from a read error. V and J are TRBV19 and TRBJ2-1; 8 nucleotides match TRBD2. The CDR3 is made up of 8 amino acids. CDR1 LNHDA and CDR2 SQIVND come from the germline V gene (reference sequence). CDR3 sequence: CASKGLVF. The CDR3, as DNA: TGTGCCAGTAAGGGACTAGTATTC.

This clonotype was counted many times. The CDR3: CASSSIILDTQYF. In DNA, the CDR3 is TGTGCCAGCAGCTCGATAATTCTAGATACGCAGTATTTT. The chain couples TRBV7-2 to TRBJ2-3; D ambiguous. Looked up from germline, CDR1 is SGHTA and CDR2 is FQGNSA. V was shortened by 4 bases and J by 5 bases, with 10 bases between the two germline ends. The CDR3 extends over 13 amino acids.

The chain recombines TRBV12-3 or TRBV12-4 with TRBJ2-2; D not resolved. V lost 10 bases, J lost 1 base, and 10 bases lay in between. CDR3 length: 13 residues. This CDR3 is CANTGLNTGELFF. The CDR3 region has the DNA TGTGCCAATACCGGATTGAACACCGGGGAGCTGTTTTTT.

This clonotype has ten or more counts. The chain recombines TRBV7-9 with TRBJ2-5; D may match TRBD1 or TRBD2 (5 bases each). The CDR3 is 15 amino acids. Trimming stripped 7 bases from V and 2 bases from J, with 17 bases between. Germline V CDR1 and CDR2: SEHNR, FQNEAQ (reference sequence). The CDR3 protein is CASTPGTRDQETQYF. Written as DNA, the CDR3 is TGTGCCAGCACCCCCGGGACCAGAGATCAAGAGACCCAGTACTTC.

The rearrangement links TRBV29-1 to TRBJ1-1, with a tentative D call TRBD1 (6 bases). The V end was cut by 5 bases, the J end by 5 bases, with 15 bases between. The CDR3 extends over 13 amino acids. Germline CDR1 and CDR2: SQVTM and ANQGSEA. The CDR3 DNA reads TGCAGCGTTAACAGGGAAATGGGGACTGAAGCTTTCTTT. This translates into CSVNREMGTEAFF.

This clonotype was picked up a small number of times. The V gene is TRBV6-5, the J gene TRBJ1-2, with D possibly matching TRBD1 (5 bases). Trimming left V 2 bases short and J 1 base short, with 11 bases between. The CDR3 has 15 residues. CDR1 MNHEY and CDR2 SVGAGI come from the germline V gene. The CDR3 sequence: CASSYMEGVNYGYTF. The CDR3 nucleotides are TGTGCCAGCAGTTACATGGAAGGGGTTAACTATGGCTACACCTTC.

The chain joins TRBV5-4 to TRBJ2-1; 8 bases align to TRBD2. V gave up 7 bases and J gave up 7 bases; unmatched junction bases: 10. The CDR3 runs to 14 residues. Germline V gene data show CDR1 as SGHNT and CDR2 as YYREEE (reference sequence). This CDR3 is CASSSGGVGNEQFF. The CDR3 DNA reads TGTGCCAGCTCTTCCGGGGGGGTTGGAAATGAGCAGTTCTTC.

This clonotype was found a few times. The V gene is TRBV5-6, the J gene TRBJ2-7; the match to TRBD1 covers 10 bases. Germline loops: CDR1 SGHDT, CDR2 YYEEEE. The V segment lost 2 bases and the J segment 2 bases; nucleotides outside the gene matches: 1. The CDR3 is 14 residues long. CDR3 sequence: CASSFGTGAYEQYF. Written as DNA, the CDR3 is TGTGCCAGCAGCTTCGGGACAGGGGCCTACGAGCAGTACTTC.